This T cell receptor (beta chain) was found in a study of Ad26.COV2.S vaccination and SARS-CoV-2 variants. Across the whole study: The study gave Ad26.COV2.S intramuscularly, once or twice 56 days apart.

Treatment noted: about 20 received Ad26.COV2.S at low or high dose, single or two shots; about five received placebo; per-sample allocation not given. After the first vaccine or placebo injection, samples were drawn on day 63. TCRdb's copy holds only in-frame clones and misses some; the assay was immunoSEQ multiplex PCR. The sample contains roughly 450,000 clones, around 90% of which appear only once. This TCR was recovered from a person aged 18 to 59 who received the Ad26.COV2.S COVID-19 vaccine or a placebo. The sequencing used peripheral blood, collected in a trial of Ad26.COV2.S vaccine versus placebo.

CDR3 residues: CASSLHGQSSTDTQYF. The CDR3 DNA follows: TGTGCCAGCAGCTTACACGGACAGTCTAGCACAGATACGCAGTATTTT. The V and J genes are TRBV7-9 and TRBJ2-3; D possibly corresponds to TRBD1 (6 bases). The V gene lost 2 bases and the J gene lost 0 bases, with 12 bases spanning the gap. This CDR3 is built from 16 residues. Germline V gene data show CDR1 as SEHNR and CDR2 as FQNEAQ (reference sequence).